This T cell receptor (beta chain) was sequenced during a study of cytomegalovirus exposure and HLA in healthy donors. Notes on the study in general: A later analysis showed that HLA-associated TCR beta chains had undergone more clonal expansion than equally common others. Accurate predictions that matched the HLA-A and HLA-B alleles of most subjects were reportedly made from TCR beta sequences.

There are a few counts of this clone. What it recognizes is unknown. The primer mix had 60 Vbeta and 13 Jbeta primers. This table comes from immunoSEQ multiplex PCR, and its TCRdb copy is limited to in-frame clones, with some not included. The data hold about 110,000 clones, with approximately 71% observed a single time. The V gene end was trimmed by 8 bases and the J gene end by 6 bases; junction bases not matched to a gene: 5. The CDR3 sequence is 13 residues long. The germline gives CDR1 LNHDA, CDR2 SQIVND (reference sequence). This chain links TRBV19 with TRBJ1-5; 9 positions agree with TRBD1. Source material: PBMCs. This receptor was identified in a man in his forties or fifties in good health and CMV-seronegative. DNA of the CDR3: TGTGCCAGTGGAGGGACAGGGAGTCAGCCCCAGCATTTT. Translated: CASGGTGSQPQHF.